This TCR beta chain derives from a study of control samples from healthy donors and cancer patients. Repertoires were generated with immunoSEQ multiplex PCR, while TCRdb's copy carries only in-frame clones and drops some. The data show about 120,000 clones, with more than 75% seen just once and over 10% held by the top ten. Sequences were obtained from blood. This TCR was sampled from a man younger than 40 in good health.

CDR3 nucleotide sequence: TGTGCCAGCAGCTTAGAGCTGCGGGGGGCCTACAATGAGCAGTTCTTC. Protein: CASSLELRGAYNEQFF. V usage is TRBV7-8 and J usage is TRBJ2-1, with TRBD2 matching over 8 bases. In germline, CDR1 is SGHVS, CDR2 FQNEAQ. CDR3 size: 16 residues. V lost 1 base to trimming and J lost 2 bases; unmatched junction nucleotides: 4.